The present T cell receptor (beta chain) was sequenced within a study of blood T cell repertoires in COVID-19. Using immunoSEQ multiplex PCR, the repertoire was profiled, and TCRdb retains in-frame clones only, with some absent. In the table there are some 190,000 clones, roughly 80% of which are singletons. The V gene lost 3 bases and the J gene lost 1 base, with 12 bases spanning the gap. This CDR3 has 15 amino acids. Germline CDR1 reads SEHNR; CDR2 reads FQNEAQ (reference sequence). This receptor was taken from a man aged 55 to 70 who had been exposed to COVID-19. The specimen was PBMCs or T cells enriched from blood (not recorded which). The chain combines TRBV7-9 with TRBJ1-1; weak D call: TRBD1 (6 bases). CDR3 sequence reads: CASSFRGWGNTEAFF. CDR3 DNA: TGTGCCAGCAGCTTCAGGGGTTGGGGGAACACTGAAGCTTTCTTT.